The 31 T cell receptor beta chains in this list originate from one sample, sequenced in a study of identical twins. Via MiXCR, TCRdb re-called the 5' RACE reads, giving one row per CDR3 protein. The sample contains some 600,000 distinct CDR3 sequences, 7.1% of which appear only once. These same data were also listed under a study on yellow fever vaccine responses in identical twins.

Sequencing was carried out using PBMCs. The receptors shown here come from a woman aged 18 to 35 in good health.

This clonotype was recorded at least ten times. The CDR3 nucleotides read TGCGCCAGCAGCCAAATAGTTAACACTGAAGCTTTCTTT. It codes for CASSQIVNTEAFF. This sequence joins TRBV5-1 and TRBJ1-1; D ambiguous. Germline loops: CDR1 SGHRS, CDR2 YFSETQ. The V and J ends lost 4 bases and 2 bases respectively, with 9 bases between them. This CDR3 contains 13 residues.

This clonotype occurred a few times. The CDR3 bases are TGTGCCAGCAGCCATATGGGGAATGAGCAGTTCTTC. Translated, it gives CASSHMGNEQFF. The V and J genes are TRBV3-1 and TRBJ2-1, with D unclear. Germline CDR1 LGHDT, CDR2 YNNKEL (reference sequence). With 3 bases removed from V and 7 bases from J, the gap between germline ends came to 7 bases. This CDR3 has 12 amino acids.

This clonotype came up many times. The chain links TRBV5-1 to TRBJ1-5; D might be TRBD1 (5 bases). V lost 2 bases to trimming and J lost 2 bases, with 8 bases between them. The CDR3 sequence is 14 residues long. Per germline, CDR1 SGHRS and CDR2 YFSETQ. The CDR3 spells CASSFGTGNQPQHF. CDR3 DNA sequence: TGCGCCAGCAGCTTCGGGACTGGCAATCAGCCCCAGCATTTT.

This rearrangement joins TRBV28 to TRBJ2-6; possibly TRBD2 for D (6 bases). This CDR3 is built from 14 residues. With 8 bases removed from V and 2 bases from J, the gap between germline ends came to 10 bases. From germline, CDR1 is MDHEN and CDR2 SYDVKM. The CDR3 is CASYSGAGANVLTF. CDR3 DNA: TGTGCCAGCTACTCGGGGGCTGGGGCCAACGTCCTGACTTTC. The full variable domain, with the rest looked up from reference TRBV28 and TRBJ2-6, is DVKVTQSSRYLVKRTGEKVFLECVQDMDHENMFWYRQDPGLGLRLIYFSYDVKMKEKGDIPEGYSVSREKKERFSLILESASTNQTSMYLCASYSGAGANVLTFGAGSRLTVL.

This clonotype has a count of ten or more. The chain recombines TRBV12-3 or TRBV12-4 with TRBJ2-1, with D maybe TRBD2 (5 bases). This CDR3 comprises 15 residues. V was shortened by 3 bases and J by 5 bases, with 14 bases between the two germline ends. CDR3 nucleotides: TGTGCCAGCAGTTTTCTAGCCATCAACGACAATGAGCAGTTCTTC. Its protein product is CASSFLAINDNEQFF.

This clonotype has more than one count but fewer than ten. The V call is TRBV7-3, the J call TRBJ1-6; 7 nucleotides match TRBD1. The V segment lost 0 bases and the J segment 9 bases; nucleotides outside the gene matches: 5. This CDR3 has 15 amino acids. Germline CDR1 is SGHTA and CDR2 is FQGTGA. The CDR3 DNA follows: TGTGCCAGCAGCTTAACGGAGGGGGCAGGTTCACCCCTCCACTTT. Amino acid sequence: CASSLTEGAGSPLHF.

This clonotype was seen repeatedly, ten times or more. The V and J genes are TRBV7-8 and TRBJ2-1; no clear D gene. Trimming pared 1 base from V and 9 bases from J, leaving 7 bases between. The germline V gene has CDR1 SGHVS and CDR2 FQNEAQ. The CDR3 has 12 residues. CDR3 residues: CASSLGVPEQFF. For the CDR3, the DNA is TGTGCCAGCAGCTTAGGTGTCCCTGAGCAGTTCTTC.

This clonotype was picked up a small number of times. The chain couples TRBV10-3 to TRBJ2-2; D gene ambiguous. Trimming left V 6 bases short and J 7 bases short, with 9 bases between. The CDR3 spans 12 residues. CDR1 and CDR2 (germline): ENHRY, SYGVKD. The CDR3: CAISGFGGELFF. The CDR3 region has the DNA TGTGCCATCAGCGGGTTTGGCGGGGAGCTGTTTTTT.

In this sample, this clonotype turned up many times. This sequence joins TRBV12-3 or TRBV12-4 and TRBJ2-1, with 13 bases matching TRBD2. Trimming took 5 bases from V and 7 from J; bases not matched to a gene: 17. This CDR3 contains 19 residues. The CDR3 DNA reads as TGTGCCAGCAGTCCCGGTGGGGGACTAGCGGGACAGCCGGGGAATGAGCAGTTCTTC. Encoded protein: CASSPGGGLAGQPGNEQFF.

This clonotype appeared many times. J is TRBJ1-3 and V is TRBV2; D not certain. The V gene lost 3 bases and the J gene lost 2 bases, with 8 bases spanning the gap. This CDR3 is built from 14 residues. Germline V gene lookup returns CDR1 SNHLY and CDR2 FYNNEI. In DNA, the CDR3 is TGTGCCAGCAGTGAGTCCGGAGCTGGAAACACCATATATTTT. It encodes CASSESGAGNTIYF.

This clonotype was counted between two and nine times. The chain has TRBV4-1 and TRBJ2-3; possibly TRBD2 for D (7 bases). This CDR3 region has 16 residues. Germline loops: CDR1 MGHRA, CDR2 YSYEKL. V was clipped by 4 bases and J by 2 bases, with 16 bases between them. The DNA of the CDR3 is TGCGCCAGCAGCCGGGTGGCGGGGGCATACACAGATACGCAGTATTTT. Translated, it gives CASSRVAGAYTDTQYF.

Ten or more counts support this clonotype. The J gene is TRBJ2-1, the V gene TRBV12-3 or TRBV12-4; TRBD1 is a possible D gene (6 bases). This CDR3 has 15 amino acids. The V and J ends lost 4 bases and 0 bases respectively, with 10 bases between them. DNA for the CDR3: TGTGCCAGCAGTTCGACAGGCATCTCCTACAATGAGCAGTTCTTC. It is translated as CASSSTGISYNEQFF.

This clonotype was counted only a few times. The chain recombines TRBV10-1 with TRBJ2-1; TRBD2 aligns across 10 bases. The V gene's germline CDR1 is WNHNN and CDR2 SYGVQD (reference sequence). Trimming cost V 6 bases and J 10 bases; bases outside gene matches: 6. The length of the CDR3 is 13 residues. The CDR3 nucleotides are TGCGCCAGCAGCGGAGCGGGAGGGAGAGAGCAGTTCTTC. It translates to CASSGAGGREQFF.

This clonotype appeared a few times. The chain employs TRBV28 and TRBJ2-1, with D hard to call. The CDR3 runs to 12 residues. Trimming removed 6 bases from V and 3 bases from J, with 6 bases in between. Germline values: CDR1 MDHEN, CDR2 SYDVKM. In nucleotides, the CDR3 is TGTGCCAGCAGATGGGGCTACAATGAGCAGTTCTTC. This gives the protein CASRWGYNEQFF.

This chain connects TRBV6-2 or TRBV6-3 to TRBJ2-3, with D perhaps TRBD1 or TRBD2 (6 bases each). Trimming shortened V by 0 bases and J by 0 bases, and 22 bases separated the two germline ends. CDR1 and CDR2 (germline): MNHEY, SVGEGT. This CDR3 spans 20 amino acids. CDR3 loop: CASSYSKGRWGASSTDTQYF. The CDR3 DNA is TGTGCCAGCAGTTACTCGAAGGGGCGGTGGGGGGCCTCTAGCACAGATACGCAGTATTTT.

The chain has TRBV4-2 and TRBJ1-3; D is unclear. Trimming took 1 base from V and 0 from J, leaving 13 bases between them. This CDR3 comprises 17 residues. Per the germline V gene, CDR1 is LGHNA and CDR2 is YNFKEQ. CDR3 sequence: CASSQALTPSSGNTIYF. The CDR3 DNA is TGTGCCAGCAGCCAAGCTCTCACACCGAGCTCTGGAAACACCATATATTTT.

This clonotype has only a few counts. The chain recombines TRBV5-6 with TRBJ2-1, with TRBD2 matching over 9 bases. Germline V gene sequence: CDR1 SGHDT, CDR2 YYEEEE. There are 16 residues in the CDR3. V was clipped by 0 bases and J by 4 bases; unmatched bases: 5. The CDR3 loop is CASSLGAGGHYNEQFF. CDR3 DNA sequence: TGTGCCAGCAGCTTGGGGGCGGGAGGGCATTACAATGAGCAGTTCTTC. Drawing the rest from reference TRBV5-6 and TRBJ2-1, the complete variable domain is DAGVTQSPTHLIKTRGQQVTLRCSPKSGHDTVSWYQQALGQGPQFIFQYYEEEERQRGNFPDRFSGHQFPNYSSELNVNALLLGDSALYLCASSLGAGGHYNEQFFGPGTRLTVL.

This clonotype was seen more than once but under ten times. The chain combines TRBV2 with TRBJ2-4, with D tentatively TRBD1 or TRBD2 (5 bases each). Germline CDR1 reads SNHLY; CDR2 reads FYNNEI. V was clipped by 6 bases and J by 4 bases, with 10 bases between them. CDR3 length: 13 amino acids. The CDR3 loop is CASRWDGKNIQYF. The DNA for the CDR3 is TGTGCCAGCAGATGGGACGGAAAAAACATTCAGTACTTC.

This clonotype was counted between two and nine times. The chain carries TRBV3-1 and TRBJ1-1, with D unresolved. The CDR3 spans 14 residues. CDR1 is LGHDT, CDR2 YNNKEL, per germline (reference sequence). The V gene lost 0 bases and the J gene lost 5 bases, with 10 bases spanning the gap. CDR3 region: CASSQEFGGTEAFF. CDR3 DNA: TGTGCCAGCAGCCAAGAATTCGGAGGAACTGAAGCTTTCTTT.

The chain links TRBV4-2 to TRBJ2-7; TRBD1 matches at 10 bases. The CDR3 totals 15 residues. The germline CDR1 and CDR2 sequences are LGHNA and YNFKEQ. V was pared by 4 bases and J by 2 bases, with 5 bases of the junction left unmatched. CDR3 in amino acids: CASSPTGQGTYEQYF. DNA of the CDR3: TGTGCCAGCAGCCCTACGGGACAGGGGACCTACGAGCAGTACTTC.

This clonotype was counted a few times. The chain joins TRBV29-1 to TRBJ2-1; 7 bases are shared with TRBD1. Trimming at V came to 0 bases and at J to 3 bases, leaving 5 bases not matched to a gene. The CDR3 length is 15 residues. Germline V gene lookup returns CDR1 SQVTM and CDR2 ANQGSEA. In nucleotides, the CDR3 is TGCAGCGTTGAAGATCCGGGACAGAACTACAATGAGCAGTTCTTC. The encoded protein is CSVEDPGQNYNEQFF.

The V and J genes are TRBV28 and TRBJ1-6; 8 bases match TRBD1. Germline V gene data show CDR1 as MDHEN and CDR2 as SYDVKM. After removal of 5 bases from V and 7 bases from J, the junction contained 10 bases not matched to a gene. This CDR3 contains 16 residues. The CDR3 DNA reads as TGTGCCAGCAGTAAGACAGGGGCGCTTTGGAATTCACCCCTCCACTTT. Amino acid sequence: CASSKTGALWNSPLHF.

This clonotype came up a few times. In nucleotides, the CDR3 is TGCAGCGTATTGAGGGTTACGGGCAATGAGCAGTTCTTC. Translating it yields CSVLRVTGNEQFF. This chain connects TRBV29-1 to TRBJ2-1; D may be TRBD2 (5 bases). V lost 6 bases, J lost 6 bases, and 15 bases lay in between. This CDR3 is 13 amino acids long. Germline V gene sequence: CDR1 SQVTM, CDR2 ANQGSEA.

This chain joins TRBV7-7 and TRBJ2-1, with D uncertain. Trimming took off 2 bases at V and 2 bases at J, with 10 bases between the two ends. Germline V gene sequence: CDR1 SSHAT, CDR2 FNYEAQ (reference sequence). The CDR3 is 15 amino acids. The CDR3 is CASSLRIGAYNEQFF. The CDR3 bases are TGTGCCAGCAGCTTACGGATAGGCGCCTACAATGAGCAGTTCTTC.

V gene TRBV10-3 combines with J gene TRBJ2-4; D might be TRBD2 (6 bases). The V end lost 4 bases, the J end lost 0 bases, and 10 bases lay between the germline ends. Per germline, CDR1 ENHRY and CDR2 SYGVKD. The CDR3 totals 15 residues. In nucleotides, the CDR3 is TGTGCCATCAGTGCGGCGGGACTAGCCAAAAACATTCAGTACTTC. Translated, it gives CAISAAGLAKNIQYF.

V usage is TRBV5-1 and J usage is TRBJ2-2, with TRBD2 as a possible D gene (6 bases). Per germline, CDR1 SGHRS and CDR2 YFSETQ. The V end was cut by 6 bases, the J end by 4 bases, with 16 bases between. CDR3 size: 15 residues. CDR3 bases: TGCGCCAGCACCAAGGGTGGGACTCTCACCGGGGAGCTGTTTTTT. This translates into CASTKGGTLTGELFF.

The V call is TRBV2, the J call TRBJ1-2; the D gene is possibly TRBD1 (5 bases). V was clipped by 3 bases and J by 6 bases, with 11 bases between them. Germline lookup yields CDR1 SNHLY and CDR2 FYNNEI. The CDR3 has 13 amino acids. The CDR3 sequence: CASSDRVLDGYTF. CDR3 DNA: TGTGCCAGCAGTGACAGGGTATTGGATGGCTACACCTTC. The complete variable domain, with remaining parts taken from reference TRBV2 and TRBJ1-2, reads EPEVTQTPSHQVTQMGQEVILRCVPISNHLYFYWYRQILGQKVEFLVSFYNNEISEKSEIFDDQFSVERPDGSNFTLKIRSTKLEDSAMYFCASSDRVLDGYTFGSGTRLTVV.

The chain employs TRBV19 and TRBJ2-7, with 10 bases identical to TRBD1. V dropped 0 bases and J dropped 2; count of bases not matched to a gene: 1. This CDR3 spans 15 amino acids. The germline V gene encodes CDR1 LNHDA and CDR2 SQIVND (reference sequence). CDR3 in DNA: TGTGCCAGTAGTATAGAGGGACAGGGGACCTACGAGCAGTACTTC. The encoded protein is CASSIEGQGTYEQYF.

This clonotype was observed a handful of times. V usage is TRBV7-2 and J usage is TRBJ2-1; 8 bases map to TRBD2. This CDR3 has 15 amino acids. V dropped 5 bases and J dropped 3; count of bases not matched to a gene: 6. Germline values: CDR1 SGHTA, CDR2 FQGNSA. In DNA, the CDR3 is TGTGCCAGCAGCCTTACGGGACTAGTCTACAATGAGCAGTTCTTC. This gives the protein CASSLTGLVYNEQFF.

The V gene is TRBV5-1, the J gene TRBJ2-5; possibly TRBD2 for D (5 bases). V was shortened by 1 base and J by 4 bases, with 8 bases between the two germline ends. The CDR3 extends over 13 amino acids. Germline CDR1 and CDR2: SGHRS and YFSETQ. The CDR3 DNA reads as TGCGCCAGCAGCTTGATCAGCGGAGAGACCCAGTACTTC. It yields the protein CASSLISGETQYF.

This clonotype showed up just a few times. This chain uses TRBV3-1 with TRBJ2-5, with D uncertain. This CDR3 region has 11 residues. Germline loops: CDR1 LGHDT, CDR2 YNNKEL (reference sequence). Trimming removed 3 bases from V and 5 bases from J, with 4 bases in between. CDR3 amino acids: CASSHVETQYF. CDR3 bases: TGTGCCAGCAGCCACGTCGAGACCCAGTACTTC.